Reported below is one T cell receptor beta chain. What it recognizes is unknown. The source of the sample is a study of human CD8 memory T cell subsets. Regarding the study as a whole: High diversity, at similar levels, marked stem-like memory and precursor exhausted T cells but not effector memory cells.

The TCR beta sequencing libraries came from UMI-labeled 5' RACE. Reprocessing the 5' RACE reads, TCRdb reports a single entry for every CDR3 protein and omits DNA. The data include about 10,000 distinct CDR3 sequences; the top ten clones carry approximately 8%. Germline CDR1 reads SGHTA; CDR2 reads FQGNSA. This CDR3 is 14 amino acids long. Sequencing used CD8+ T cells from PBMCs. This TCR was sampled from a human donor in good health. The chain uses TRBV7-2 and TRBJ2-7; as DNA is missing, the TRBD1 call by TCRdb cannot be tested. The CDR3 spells CASSTGPPPLEQYF.